The following is a T cell receptor (beta chain) sequence with its context. Some clones are missing from TCRdb's copy, which holds only in-frame ones; the method was immunoSEQ multiplex PCR. The sample contains around 440,000 clones, approximately 90% of which appear only once. The Seattle site enrolled patients during active infection and followed them longitudinally. The data belong to a study of blood T cell repertoires in COVID-19. Turning to the study itself: T cells, B-cell-depleted T cells, or PBMCs provided the cDNA or gDNA that served as material.

Trimming cost V 2 bases and J 7 bases, with 15 bases left between them. Germline V gives CDR1 SGHTS, CDR2 YDEGEE. There are 15 residues in the CDR3. This sequence joins TRBV5-8 and TRBJ1-4; TRBD1 might be the D (5 bases). The clonotype originates from a woman in her 50s with COVID-19, enrolled during active disease. Sequencing was done on a sample of peripheral blood. CDR3 coding DNA: TGTGCCAGCAGCTTAAGTGGGGGGGTCGGTGAAAAACTGTTTTTT. Protein: CASSLSGGVGEKLFF.